Listed below are T cell receptor beta chains from one sample, sequenced in a study of cytomegalovirus exposure and HLA in healthy donors. Assay: immunoSEQ multiplex PCR; the TCRdb copy retains only in-frame clones and omits some. The table includes about 110,000 clones, about 60% detected once. The specimen sequenced was PBMCs. Every receptor here comes from a woman in her thirties in good health and CMV-seronegative. CDR3s include the opening cysteine and the closing phenylalanine or tryptophan. A D gene is named only where the DNA matches it firmly. The listing skips clone size in some rows; elsewhere it reads once, few, many or a size class.

j_call v_call clone_size d_call cdr3_aa cdr3_nt
TRBJ2-2 TRBV28 . . CATGTLNTGELFF TGTGCCACCGGGACACTGAACACCGGGGAGCTGTTTTTT
TRBJ1-2 TRBV14 . . CASSHGQTHLLNYGYTF TGTGCCAGCAGCCACGGACAGACGCATCTCCTTAACTATGGCTACACCTTC
TRBJ2-3 TRBV7-2 few . CASSSTSFSTDTQYF TGTGCCAGCAGCTCGACTAGTTTTAGCACAGATACGCAGTATTTT
TRBJ2-7 TRBV28 . . CASSLPGTFGSEQYF TGTGCCAGCAGTTTACCCGGGACATTCGGGTCCGAGCAGTACTTC
TRBJ1-5 TRBV2 few . CASRGQSNQPQHF TGTGCCAGCAGGGGACAAAGCAATCAGCCCCAGCATTTT
TRBJ2-7 TRBV5-1 few . CASSPGDSSYEQYF TGCGCCAGCAGCCCGGGGGACAGTTCCTACGAGCAGTACTTC
TRBJ2-7 TRBV16 once TRBD1 CASSQYPGQGYEQYF TGTGCCAGCAGCCAATACCCGGGACAGGGCTACGAGCAGTACTTC
TRBJ2-3 TRBV5-8 . . CASSLWTDTDTQYF TGTGCCAGCAGCCTATGGACTGACACAGATACGCAGTATTTT
TRBJ2-2 TRBV10-3 . TRBD2 CAISETQRGTAGELFF TGTGCCATCAGTGAGACCCAGCGGGGCACGGCCGGGGAGCTGTTTTTT
TRBJ2-5 TRBV5-6 . TRBD1 CASSPGQIQETQYF TGTGCCAGCAGCCCGGGACAGATCCAAGAGACCCAGTACTTC
TRBJ2-4 TRBV5-4 once TRBD1 CASSLPGGLAKNIQYF TGTGCCAGCAGCTTGCCAGGGGGCTTGGCCAAAAACATTCAGTACTTC
TRBJ1-1 TRBV11-2 . . CASSLDPGSTEAFF TGTGCCAGCAGCTTAGATCCAGGTAGCACTGAAGCTTTCTTT
TRBJ2-7 TRBV9 few . CASSVTDSDYEQYF TGTGCCAGCAGCGTAACGGACAGTGACTACGAGCAGTACTTC
TRBJ2-6 TRBV5-1 once . CASSLVGAGANVLTF TGCGCCAGCAGCTTGGTAGGGGCTGGGGCCAACGTCCTGACTTTC
TRBJ2-1 TRBV27 . . CASKGANNEQFF TGTGCCAGCAAAGGGGCGAACAATGAGCAGTTCTTC
TRBJ1-2 TRBV7-2 . . CASSLFQGALGYGYTF TGTGCCAGCAGCTTATTTCAAGGGGCGCTGGGCTATGGCTACACCTTC
TRBJ1-2 TRBV30 . TRBD1 CAWRAPDRVGYGYTF TGTGCCTGGAGGGCTCCTGACAGGGTCGGCTATGGCTACACCTTC
TRBJ2-6 TRBV2 . TRBD2 CASRPPTSGSSGANVLTF TGTGCCAGCAGGCCTCCTACTAGCGGGAGTAGTGGGGCCAACGTCCTGACTTTC
TRBJ2-1 TRBV9 . TRBD2 CASSVETSATYNEQFF TGTGCCAGCAGCGTAGAGACTAGCGCTACCTACAATGAGCAGTTCTTC
TRBJ1-5 TRBV28 few . CASSWGGVSQPQHF TGTGCCAGCAGTTGGGGGGGGGTGAGTCAGCCCCAGCATTTT
TRBJ2-3 TRBV11-1 . TRBD2 CASSLVGGRRTDTQYF TGTGCCAGCAGCTTAGTAGGCGGGAGGCGCACAGATACGCAGTATTTT
TRBJ1-2 TRBV7-8 . . CASSLFPGSNYGYTF TGTGCCAGCAGCTTATTTCCAGGGTCTAATTATGGCTACACCTTC
TRBJ1-2 TRBV7-2 . . CASSLGPSRDGYTF TGTGCCAGCAGCTTAGGACCGTCGAGGGATGGCTACACCTTC
TRBJ2-3 TRBV30 . . CAWSADTDTQYF TGTGCCTGGAGTGCAGACACAGATACGCAGTATTTT
TRBJ2-7 TRBV28 few . CASSLFPRTGRDEQYF TGTGCCAGCAGTTTATTTCCCCGGACAGGGAGGGACGAGCAGTACTTC
TRBJ2-1 TRBV9 . . CASNEADSSYNEQFF TGTGCCAGCAACGAAGCGGACAGCTCCTACAATGAGCAGTTCTTC